One and the same sample provided the 27 T cell receptor beta chains below, sequenced in a study of T cells in Graves' hyperthyroidism and ophthalmopathy. Amplification targeted TCR beta CDR3 regions from RNA transcripts. The HTBI primer set was used in a first-round RT-PCR of the TCR CDR3. From the multiplex PCR reads, TCRdb called clonotypes with MiXCR, one entry per CDR3 protein. The data contain about 560,000 distinct CDR3 sequences, 16% of them singletons. The material sequenced was blood. These receptors all stem from a woman under 30 with Graves' hyperthyroidism.

This clonotype was seen ten or more times. The V gene is TRBV6-2 or TRBV6-3, the J gene TRBJ1-5; a possible D gene is TRBD1 (6 bases). This CDR3 contains 18 residues. Germline CDR1 MNHEY, CDR2 SVGEGT. V was clipped by 1 base and J by 2 bases, with 18 bases between them. This chain's CDR3 is CASSYFQGLGFGNQPQHF. The CDR3 bases are TGTGCCAGCAGTTACTTCCAGGGGCTGGGGTTTGGCAATCAGCCCCAGCATTTT.

This clonotype was recorded many times. CDR3 sequence reads: CASSEQGAYNEQFF. As DNA, the CDR3 is TGTGCCAGCAGTGAACAGGGGGCCTACAATGAGCAGTTCTTC. This chain uses TRBV2 with TRBJ2-1; 7 bases agree with TRBD1. The CDR3 totals 14 residues. After removal of 2 bases from V and 2 bases from J, the junction contained 0 bases not matched to a gene. Germline CDR1 SNHLY, CDR2 FYNNEI. Drawing the rest from reference TRBV2 and TRBJ2-1, the complete variable domain is EPEVTQTPSHQVTQMGQEVILRCVPISNHLYFYWYRQILGQKVEFLVSFYNNEISEKSEIFDDQFSVERPDGSNFTLKIRSTKLEDSAMYFCASSEQGAYNEQFFGPGTRLTVL.

In this sample, this clonotype turned up once. V is TRBV10-3 and J is TRBJ1-4, with TRBD1 matching 8 bases. Looked up from germline, CDR1 is ENHRY and CDR2 is SYGVKD. The CDR3 has 15 amino acids. V shed 3 bases and J 7 bases; nucleotides not matched to a gene: 7. CDR3 protein: CAISETGGLGEKLFF. As DNA, the CDR3 is TGTGCCATCAGTGAAACAGGGGGTCTCGGTGAAAAACTGTTTTTT.

This clonotype was picked up many times. The chain joins TRBV20-1 to TRBJ1-2; D is unclear. CDR3 length equals 14 residues. Trimming left V 3 bases short and J 4 bases short, with 15 bases between. CDR1 and CDR2 from the germline V gene are DFQATT and SNEGSKA (reference sequence). The chain's CDR3 is CSARRQALLYGYTF. CDR3 nucleotide sequence: TGCAGTGCTAGGAGACAAGCCCTTCTCTATGGCTACACCTTC.

Of note for this clonotype: A clone one base away is much larger, so this may be a read error. This chain links TRBV10-3 with TRBJ1-6; 7 bases match TRBD1. J lost 10 bases, V lost 5 bases, and 5 bases had no gene match. Germline V gene lookup returns CDR1 ENHRY and CDR2 SYGVKD. CDR3 length: 13 amino acids. The CDR3 reads CAISPDRYSPLHF. CDR3 sequence (DNA): TGTGCCATCAGTCCGGACAGGTACTCACCCCTCCACTTT.

This clonotype was found many times. The chain has TRBV11-2 and TRBJ1-1, with unresolved D. V lost 0 bases, J lost 1 base, and 6 bases lay in between. The length of the CDR3 is 14 residues. CDR1 is SGHAT, CDR2 FQNNGV, per germline. The CDR3 protein is CASSLDFGNTEAFF. Here the CDR3 DNA reads TGTGCCAGCAGCTTAGATTTTGGGAACACTGAAGCTTTCTTT.

The table lists this clonotype with a few counts. This rearrangement joins TRBV15 to TRBJ1-2; D is unresolved. Germline loops: CDR1 LNHNV, CDR2 YYDKDF (reference sequence). V gave up 3 bases and J gave up 7 bases, with 9 bases separating them. The CDR3 consists of 12 residues. CDR3: CATSSNDVGYTF. CDR3 coding DNA: TGTGCCACCAGCAGTAACGACGTTGGCTACACCTTC.

This clonotype was counted only a few times. Just one base apart from a much larger clone, this may be a read error. The CDR3 bases are TGTGCCAGCAGCCAAGGAACTTATACGAGCCCCTACGAGCAGTACTTC. Translation gives CASSQGTYTSPYEQYF. The V call is TRBV14, the J call TRBJ2-7; D uncertain. V lost 1 base to trimming and J lost 2 bases, with 15 bases between them. CDR3 length: 16 amino acids. Germline V CDR1 and CDR2: SGHDN, FVKESK. The full variable domain, in which reference TRBV14 and TRBJ2-7 provide the parts outside the CDR3, is EAGVTQFPSHSVIEKGQTVTLRCDPISGHDNLYWYRRVMGKEIKFLLHFVKESKQDESGMPNNRFLAERTGGTYSTLKVQPAELEDSGVYFCASSQGTYTSPYEQYFGPGTRLTVT.

This clonotype was seen only a few times. One end of the junction varies from germline; a read error may be responsible. The V call is TRBV19, the J call TRBJ2-3; tentatively, D is TRBD1 (5 bases). The CDR3 runs to 14 residues. From germline, CDR1 is LNHDA and CDR2 SQIVND (reference sequence). This chain's CDR3 is CATSTSWGPDTQYF. The CDR3 DNA is TGTGCCACTAGTACAAGTTGGGGCCCAGATACGCAGTATTTT. The full variable domain, completed using reference TRBV19 and TRBJ2-3, is DGGITQSPKYLFRKEGQNVTLSCEQNLNHDAMYWYRQDPGQGLRLIYYSQIVNDFQKGDIAEGYSVSREKKESFPLTVTSAQKNPTAFYLCATSTSWGPDTQYFGPGTRLTVL.

This clonotype was recorded only once. A much larger clone differs by one base, so this may be a read error. The genes are TRBV29-1 and TRBJ2-7; 7 nucleotides line up with TRBD1. V shed 6 bases, J shed 5 bases, and the junction held 13 bases outside the gene matches. Germline V gene lookup returns CDR1 SQVTM and CDR2 ANQGSEA. The CDR3 runs 14 residues. CDR3 loop: CSVKPQTGSNEQYF. DNA for the CDR3: TGCAGCGTGAAACCACAGACAGGGTCGAACGAGCAGTACTTC.

The CDR3 DNA sequence: TGTGCCAGCAGCCGACAGGGGACTGGGAGGGTTAGCACTGAAGCTTTCTTT. Protein: CASSRQGTGRVSTEAFF. V and J are TRBV6-1 and TRBJ1-1, with 8 bases aligning to TRBD1. Trimming cost V 6 bases and J 4 bases; bases outside gene matches: 16. The CDR3 sequence is 17 residues long. The V gene's germline CDR1 is MNHNS and CDR2 SASEGT.

This clonotype has just a few counts. The rearrangement links TRBV29-1 to TRBJ2-3; weak D call: TRBD2 (6 bases). CDR1 is SQVTM, CDR2 ANQGSEA, per germline. The CDR3 covers 14 residues. The V and J ends lost 4 bases and 4 bases respectively, with 15 bases between them. Here the CDR3 reads CSVVSPEGPDTQYF. The CDR3, as DNA: TGCAGCGTTGTTAGCCCGGAGGGTCCAGATACGCAGTATTTT.

This clonotype was counted between two and nine times. The chain is built from TRBV7-9 and TRBJ2-1, with 12 bases aligning to TRBD2. The V segment lost 5 bases and the J segment 6 bases; nucleotides outside the gene matches: 5. Looked up from germline, CDR1 is SEHNR and CDR2 is FQNEAQ (reference sequence). The CDR3 loop spans 15 amino acids. This CDR3 is CASSQASGGANEQFF. CDR3 in DNA: TGTGCCAGCAGCCAAGCTAGCGGGGGGGCCAATGAGCAGTTCTTC. Together with reference TRBV7-9 and TRBJ2-1, the CDR3 gives the full variable domain: DTGVSQNPRHKITKRGQNVTFRCDPISEHNRLYWYRQTLGQGPEFLTYFQNEAQLEKSRLLSDRFSAERPKGSFSTLEIQRTEQGDSAMYLCASSQASGGANEQFFGPGTRLTVL.

A few counts support this clonotype. V is TRBV3-1 and J is TRBJ2-5, with 11 positions matching TRBD1. CDR1 and CDR2 from the germline V gene are LGHDT and YNNKEL (reference sequence). The length of the CDR3 is 17 residues. V gave up 4 bases and J gave up 1 base; unmatched junction bases: 8. CDR3 amino acids: CASSLWTGGVGQETQYF. The CDR3 DNA reads as TGTGCCAGCAGCCTCTGGACAGGGGGCGTGGGCCAAGAGACCCAGTACTTC.

In its sample, this clonotype was seen many times. The rearrangement uses TRBV3-1 and TRBJ2-1; 14 nucleotides line up with TRBD2. This CDR3 contains 15 residues. Trimming took 3 bases from V and 9 from J; bases not matched to a gene: 4. Germline values: CDR1 LGHDT, CDR2 YNNKEL (reference sequence). The CDR3 DNA reads TGTGCCAGCAGCCATAGACTAGCGGGAGGGACTGAGCAGTTCTTC. It codes for CASSHRLAGGTEQFF.

This clonotype was counted many times. V and J are TRBV28 and TRBJ1-1, with TRBD1 matching over 7 bases. V dropped 6 bases and J dropped 5; count of bases not matched to a gene: 3. The V gene's germline CDR1 is MDHEN and CDR2 SYDVKM. The CDR3 totals 12 residues. The CDR3 reads CASRTTGTEAFF. CDR3 in DNA: TGTGCCAGCAGAACGACAGGGACTGAAGCTTTCTTT.

This clonotype was seen at least ten times. The rearrangement uses TRBV2 and TRBJ2-5, with 7 nucleotides matching TRBD2. The germline gives CDR1 SNHLY, CDR2 FYNNEI. Unmatched junction bases numbered 6, after V lost 2 bases and J lost 0 bases. The CDR3 consists of 16 residues. In nucleotides, the CDR3 is TGTGCCAGCAGTGAATATGGGGGGGTCAACCAAGAGACCCAGTACTTC. Amino acids: CASSEYGGVNQETQYF.

This clonotype was picked up many times. V is TRBV7-3 and J is TRBJ2-5, with D perhaps given as TRBD1 or TRBD2 (6 bases each). The CDR3 sequence is 13 residues long. The V gene lost 6 bases and the J gene lost 5 bases, with 13 bases spanning the gap. The germline V gene has CDR1 SGHTA and CDR2 FQGTGA. As DNA, the CDR3 is TGTGCCAGCAGTTTGGGGGGCAAGGAGACCCAGTACTTC. Protein product: CASSLGGKETQYF.

The rearrangement uses TRBV19 and TRBJ2-7, with 10 bases lining up with TRBD1. This CDR3 is built from 14 residues. Germline CDR1 is LNHDA and CDR2 is SQIVND (reference sequence). V was pared by 5 bases and J by 5 bases, with 6 bases of the junction left unmatched. The CDR3: CASSARGQGDEQYF. CDR3 bases: TGTGCCAGTAGTGCCCGAGGACAGGGGGACGAGCAGTACTTC.

This clonotype appeared many times. The rearrangement joins TRBV6-2 or TRBV6-3 to TRBJ1-1; D gene ambiguous. The CDR3 length is 13 residues. The germline CDR1 and CDR2 sequences are MNHEY and SVGEGT. V was shortened by 5 bases and J by 4 bases, with 11 bases between the two germline ends. The CDR3 coding sequence is TGTGCCAGCAGTGGCAAGCTGGGCACTGAAGCTTTCTTT. Residues: CASSGKLGTEAFF.

The genes are TRBV18 and TRBJ1-5; 8 bases map to TRBD1. The germline V gene encodes CDR1 KGHSH and CDR2 LQKENI. This CDR3 is built from 15 residues. Trimming removed 3 bases from V and 5 bases from J; junction bases left unmatched: 6. CDR3 sequence reads: CASSPRDRRDQPQHF. The CDR3 DNA sequence: TGTGCCAGCTCACCCCGGGACAGGCGTGATCAGCCCCAGCATTTT.

This chain uses TRBV19 with TRBJ1-5; D is uncertain. Trimming removed 5 bases from V and 5 bases from J, with 10 bases in between. There are 13 residues in the CDR3. From germline, CDR1 is LNHDA and CDR2 SQIVND (reference sequence). CDR3 bases: TGTGCCAGTAGTCTGGACGAGTATCAGCCCCAGCATTTT. As protein: CASSLDEYQPQHF. Based on the CDR3 plus reference TRBV19 and TRBJ1-5, the full variable domain is DGGITQSPKYLFRKEGQNVTLSCEQNLNHDAMYWYRQDPGQGLRLIYYSQIVNDFQKGDIAEGYSVSREKKESFPLTVTSAQKNPTAFYLCASSLDEYQPQHFGDGTRLSIL.

This clonotype was seen repeatedly, ten times or more. The chain uses TRBV7-9 and TRBJ2-3; D is unclear. Germline V gene lookup returns CDR1 SEHNR and CDR2 FQNEAQ (reference sequence). Between the trimmed V and J ends, which lost 5 bases and 4 bases, there was a span of 13 bases. This CDR3 has 14 amino acids. For the CDR3, the DNA is TGTGCCAGCAGCCCCAAAGCAGGAGCAGATACGCAGTATTTT. Protein product: CASSPKAGADTQYF.

This clonotype came up a few times. This chain uses TRBV6-2 or TRBV6-3 with TRBJ2-5; 8 bases match TRBD2. Losses at the gene ends were 8 bases for V and 4 bases for J; bases not matched to a gene: 12. This CDR3 spans 15 amino acids. Looked up from germline, CDR1 is MNHEY and CDR2 is SVGEGT. The CDR3 DNA follows: TGTGCCAGCGAATCTCCGGGACTAGGCGGAGAGACCCAGTACTTC. Its protein product is CASESPGLGGETQYF.

This clonotype was seen ten or more times. This sequence joins TRBV20-1 and TRBJ2-2; perhaps D is TRBD1 or TRBD2 (6 bases each). The CDR3 covers 15 residues. From germline, CDR1 is DFQATT and CDR2 SNEGSKA (reference sequence). V lost 3 bases and J 1 base, leaving 12 bases between the germline ends. As DNA, the CDR3 is TGCAGTGCTAGCGGAGGGACACTGAACACCGGGGAGCTGTTTTTT. The encoded protein is CSASGGTLNTGELFF.

A few counts support this clonotype. The chain recombines TRBV4-1 with TRBJ2-3; no clear D gene. Germline lookup yields CDR1 MGHRA and CDR2 YSYEKL. The CDR3 runs 14 residues. Trimming shortened V by 3 bases and J by 6 bases, and 13 bases separated the two germline ends. CDR3 nucleotides: TGCGCCAGCAGCCAGACAAAGGTCAGGGATACGCAGTATTTT. As protein: CASSQTKVRDTQYF.

Notes on this clonotype: A read error may explain this, as a much larger clone is one base away. The chain recombines TRBV12-3 or TRBV12-4 with TRBJ2-7, with 9 bases fitting TRBD2. This CDR3 is built from 17 residues. CDR3 DNA sequence: TGTGCCAGCAGTTTAGCGCTCCGACTAGCGGCCTCCTGCGAGCAGTACTTC. Protein: CASSLALRLAASCEQYF.